One and the same sample provided the 20 T cell receptor beta chains below, sequenced in a study of CD8 T cells in ankylosing spondylitis. TCRdb used MiXCR to reprocess the 5' RACE reads, holding one entry per CDR3 protein. The repertoire holds about 140,000 distinct CDR3 sequences, 25% to 35% seen once, with 5.5% to 7.5% in the top ten. Source material: synovial fluid, either unsorted or a sorted T cell fraction (not recorded which). These receptors were collected from a male donor with ankylosing spondylitis.

The count of this clonotype is one. The rearrangement links TRBV5-1 to TRBJ2-3; TRBD1 is a possible D gene (6 bases). Germline CDR1 SGHRS, CDR2 YFSETQ. V lost 2 bases, J lost 0 bases, and 10 bases lay in between. The CDR3 spans 15 residues. This CDR3 reads CASSFTGTSTDTQYF. DNA of the CDR3: TGCGCCAGCAGCTTCACCGGGACAAGCACAGATACGCAGTATTTT.

The chain carries TRBV5-1 and TRBJ2-1; D may be TRBD2 (6 bases). Trimming removed 2 bases at V and 7 bases at J, with 10 bases between. Germline values: CDR1 SGHRS, CDR2 YFSETQ. CDR3 length: 13 amino acids. The chain's CDR3 is CASSLRRDNEQFF. The CDR3 coding sequence is TGCGCCAGCAGCTTAAGGAGGGATAATGAGCAGTTCTTC.

V usage is TRBV19 and J usage is TRBJ2-7, with D uncertain. The V gene lost 5 bases and the J gene lost 4 bases, with 15 bases spanning the gap. The germline V gene encodes CDR1 LNHDA and CDR2 SQIVND (reference sequence). The CDR3 totals 14 residues. The CDR3 DNA reads TGTGCCAGTAGTTCCCCAGGCCCAGTTTACGAGCAGTACTTC. Its translation is CASSSPGPVYEQYF.

The rearrangement joins TRBV28 to TRBJ2-3, with D hard to call. The CDR3 runs to 14 residues. The V end was cut by 7 bases, the J end by 5 bases, with 16 bases between. Looked up from germline, CDR1 is MDHEN and CDR2 is SYDVKM. The CDR3 bases are TGTGCCAGCAAAGATGGCGATATGGTAGATACGCAGTATTTT. It yields the protein CASKDGDMVDTQYF.

This clonotype was seen only a few times. The chain carries TRBV5-4 and TRBJ2-7; 10 bases are shared with TRBD1. This CDR3 region has 15 residues. The V gene's germline CDR1 is SGHNT and CDR2 YYREEE (reference sequence). V was pared by 4 bases and J by 2 bases, with 6 bases of the junction left unmatched. DNA for the CDR3: TGTGCCAGCAGCATAGGACAGGGGGGCACCTACGAGCAGTACTTC. It yields the protein CASSIGQGGTYEQYF.

This clonotype was seen only a few times. The CDR3 DNA sequence: TGTGCCAGCAGCCAAGGAGACAGGGGATCATGGGGCTACACCTTC. Protein sequence: CASSQGDRGSWGYTF. V is TRBV3-1 and J is TRBJ1-2, with TRBD1 matching 8 bases. The CDR3 is 15 amino acids. The ends lost 1 base at V and 8 bases at J; junction bases unmatched: 9. Germline values: CDR1 LGHDT, CDR2 YNNKEL (reference sequence).

CDR3: CASSQGEWRGDGDEQFF. In DNA form, the CDR3 reads TGTGCCAGCAGCCAAGGGGAGTGGCGGGGGGATGGCGATGAGCAGTTCTTC. This chain joins TRBV4-2 and TRBJ2-1; 8 bases map to TRBD2. The germline CDR1 and CDR2 sequences are LGHNA and YNFKEQ. The CDR3 consists of 17 residues. After removal of 1 base from V and 8 bases from J, the junction contained 13 bases not matched to a gene.

This clonotype appeared once. The rearrangement links TRBV12-3 or TRBV12-4 to TRBJ1-1, with 7 positions matching TRBD1. J was trimmed by 4 bases and V by 7 bases; bases with no gene match: 9. This CDR3 is built from 14 residues. Here the CDR3 reads CASTPPGQITEAFF. The CDR3 bases are TGTGCCAGCACCCCTCCGGGACAGATCACTGAAGCTTTCTTT.

The rearrangement links TRBV7-2 to TRBJ2-1, with a possible D match to TRBD1 (6 bases). The V gene's germline CDR1 is SGHTA and CDR2 FQGNSA. The CDR3 spans 16 residues. Trimming pared 0 bases from V and 6 bases from J, leaving 15 bases between. CDR3 amino acids: CASSLAPGLGGNEQFF. Here the CDR3 DNA reads TGTGCCAGCAGCTTAGCCCCGGGGCTAGGGGGCAATGAGCAGTTCTTC.

The chain is built from TRBV20-1 and TRBJ2-5; 7 bases map to TRBD1. Germline CDR1 reads DFQATT; CDR2 reads SNEGSKA (reference sequence). Trimming took 5 bases from V and 4 from J; bases not matched to a gene: 7. The CDR3 runs 13 residues. The CDR3: CSAGGQTGETQYF. DNA of the CDR3: TGCAGTGCTGGGGGACAGACGGGAGAGACCCAGTACTTC.

This clonotype was seen a few times. The chain combines TRBV12-3 or TRBV12-4 with TRBJ2-1, with 10 bases aligning to TRBD2. The CDR3 has 14 amino acids. Losses at the gene ends were 6 bases for V and 3 bases for J; bases not matched to a gene: 2. Here the CDR3 reads CASSASGGYNEQFF. CDR3 nucleotide sequence: TGTGCCAGCAGCGCTAGCGGGGGCTACAATGAGCAGTTCTTC.

This clonotype was counted a few times. The chain employs TRBV5-1 and TRBJ2-1; no reliable D call. From germline, CDR1 is SGHRS and CDR2 YFSETQ. Trimming pared 4 bases from V and 8 bases from J, leaving 13 bases between. The CDR3 length is 13 residues. CDR3 in DNA: TGCGCCAGCAGCGATGCCCTCGGCCATGAGCAGTTCTTC. Protein: CASSDALGHEQFF.

In regard to this clonotype: The conserved final phenylalanine or tryptophan is absent from the CDR3, which likely points to a read error. The limits of the CDR3 on the DNA are not certain, so only TCRdb's listed CDR3 is given. The chain couples TRBV3-1 to TRBJ2-3. Inclusive of both ends, the CDR3 amounts to 10 amino acids. Per germline, CDR1 LGHDT and CDR2 YNNKEL (reference sequence). This CDR3 reads CASSQETDTQ.

This clonotype was detected ten times or more. The chain's CDR3 is CASSPPRGGRTEAFF. For the CDR3, the DNA is TGTGCCAGCAGTCCCCCTCGAGGAGGGCGCACTGAAGCTTTCTTT. V and J are TRBV28 and TRBJ1-1; D not certain. CDR3 length: 15 amino acids. CDR1 and CDR2 from the germline V gene are MDHEN and SYDVKM. V was pared by 5 bases and J by 4 bases, with 17 bases between. Full variable domain (remainder filled in from reference TRBV28 and TRBJ1-1): DVKVTQSSRYLVKRTGEKVFLECVQDMDHENMFWYRQDPGLGLRLIYFSYDVKMKEKGDIPEGYSVSREKKERFSLILESASTNQTSMYLCASSPPRGGRTEAFFGQGTRLTVV.

J is TRBJ2-1 and V is TRBV30; tentative D call: TRBD2 (6 bases). The CDR3 contains 13 residues. Trimming left V 8 bases short and J 5 bases short, with 16 bases between. Germline CDR1 is GTSNPN and CDR2 is SVGIG (reference sequence). Here the CDR3 reads CASGREFNNEQFF. DNA of the CDR3: TGTGCCAGCGGGCGGGAATTCAACAATGAGCAGTTCTTC. Together with reference TRBV30 and TRBJ2-1, the CDR3 gives the full variable domain: SQTIHQWPATLVQPVGSPLSLECTVEGTSNPNLYWYRQAAGRGLQLLFYSVGIGQISSEVPQNLSASRPQDRQFILSSKKLLLSDSGFYLCASGREFNNEQFFGPGTRLTVL.

This clonotype was counted at least ten times. J is TRBJ1-4 and V is TRBV12-3 or TRBV12-4; 9 nucleotides align to TRBD1. The V and J ends lost 6 bases and 8 bases, in that order; junction bases with no gene match: 7. The CDR3 has 14 residues. The CDR3 reads CASSPGQGSEKLFF. Here the CDR3 DNA reads TGTGCCAGCAGCCCGGGACAGGGTAGCGAAAAACTGTTTTTT.

V is TRBV7-9 and J is TRBJ2-2; 7 bases line up with TRBD2. With V trimmed by 5 bases and J by 4 bases, 7 bases remained unmatched. Germline V lookup: CDR1 SEHNR, CDR2 FQNEAQ (reference sequence). This CDR3 contains 15 residues. The CDR3 sequence: CASSRWEGSTGELFF. In DNA, the CDR3 is TGTGCCAGCAGCCGCTGGGAGGGCAGCACCGGGGAGCTGTTTTTT.

At least ten counts were recorded for this clonotype. This chain links TRBV4-2 with TRBJ1-1; 8 nucleotides align to TRBD1. Germline trimming cut 1 base from V and 1 base from J; bases unmatched to any gene: 5. CDR3 length: 16 residues. The germline V gene has CDR1 LGHNA and CDR2 YNFKEQ. CDR3 region: CASSQASGGWNTEAFF. The CDR3 DNA is TGTGCCAGCAGCCAAGCGTCAGGGGGCTGGAACACTGAAGCTTTCTTT.

This clonotype occurred a few times. V and J are TRBV3-1 and TRBJ2-2; maybe TRBD2 (6 bases). Germline V gene sequence: CDR1 LGHDT, CDR2 YNNKEL (reference sequence). Trimming left V 1 base short and J 4 bases short, with 7 bases between. This CDR3 has 14 amino acids. In DNA form, the CDR3 reads TGTGCCAGCAGCCAAGGCGGGGCCACCGGGGAGCTGTTTTTT. Encoded protein: CASSQGGATGELFF. Variable domain in full (rest from reference TRBV3-1 and TRBJ2-2): DTAVSQTPKYLVTQMGNDKSIKCEQNLGHDTMYWYKQDSKKFLKIMFSYNNKELIINETVPNRFSPKSPDKAHLNLHINSLELGDSAVYFCASSQGGATGELFFGEGSRLTVL.

The J gene is TRBJ2-2, the V gene TRBV7-6, with D possibly being TRBD2 (5 bases). The CDR3 consists of 13 residues. Germline CDR1 reads SGHVS; CDR2 reads FNYEAQ. Trimming took off 2 bases at V and 7 bases at J, with 8 bases between the two ends. CDR3 amino acids: CASSLRGDGELFF. CDR3 nucleotides: TGTGCCAGCAGCTTACGGGGTGACGGGGAGCTGTTTTTT.